The 20 T cell receptor beta chains below all came from one sample that was sequenced in a study of shared clonotypes between healthy human individuals (dated by TCRdb to the early 2020s). The method was the immunoSEQ multiplex PCR assay. Sourced from immuneACCESS, this table was stored by TCRdb with only in-frame sequences that have V and J called. A share of the clones is absent; for the studies checked, an unresolved V gene accounts for under half, and the remainder has no known explanation. Within this sample are roughly 760,000 clones, with about 74% of them counted one time only. In total, the top ten clones hold over 1.5% of the sample. Input material: memory CD4+ T cells sorted from blood. Sample cell subset or site, as interpreted from the label and publication: CD45RA-negative fraction. These receptor sequences come from a woman in her twenties or thirties in good health.

Points on this clone: A read error is possible here, since a much larger clone lies one base away. The same CDR3 is also encoded by other DNA sequences in this sample. J is TRBJ2-7 and V is TRBV4-1, with D perhaps TRBD1 (6 bases). The CDR3 length is 15 residues. Per the germline V gene, CDR1 is MGHRA and CDR2 is YSYEKL. V lost 4 bases and J lost 4, with 17 bases in between. CDR3 in amino acids: CASSPGQGATYEQYF. CDR3 coding DNA: TGCGCCAGCAGCCCGGGACAAGGGGCAACTTACGAGCAGTACTTC.

The rearrangement uses TRBV6-5 and TRBJ1-3; the D gene is possibly TRBD1 (5 bases). This CDR3 has 15 residues. Trimming took 5 bases from V and 5 from J, leaving 16 bases between them. From germline, CDR1 is MNHEY and CDR2 SVGAGI. The CDR3 DNA sequence: TGTGCCAGCAGTCCCCAGGGTAGTAGGAGAAACACCATATATTTT. Its translation: CASSPQGSRRNTIYF.

This chain links TRBV27 with TRBJ2-5, with D tentatively TRBD1 or TRBD2 (6 bases each). CDR3 size: 16 residues. Trimming removed 2 bases at V and 4 bases at J, with 17 bases between. Germline V lookup: CDR1 MNHEY, CDR2 SMNVEV (reference sequence). CDR3 protein: CASSLKGGHLGETQYF. The DNA for the CDR3 is TGTGCCAGCAGTTTAAAGGGGGGACACTTGGGAGAGACCCAGTACTTC.

V gene TRBV27 combines with J gene TRBJ2-7; D is perhaps TRBD1 or TRBD2 (9 bases each). The V end was cut by 8 bases, the J end by 2 bases, with 16 bases between. This CDR3 region has 14 residues. CDR1 is MNHEY and CDR2 is SMNVEV in the germline V gene (reference sequence). CDR3 DNA: TGTGCCAGCCCTAGCGGGACAGGGACCTACGAGCAGTACTTC. As protein: CASPSGTGTYEQYF.

This clone was observed once. The chain recombines TRBV29-1 with TRBJ1-2; 8 nucleotides align to TRBD1. V shed 3 bases, J shed 2 bases, and the junction held 8 bases outside the gene matches. Germline V lookup: CDR1 SQVTM, CDR2 ANQGSEA. The CDR3 contains 15 residues. The CDR3 loop reads CSVEARGPQNYGYTF. CDR3 in DNA: TGCAGCGTTGAGGCCAGGGGGCCTCAGAACTATGGCTACACCTTC.

The chain couples TRBV5-1 to TRBJ2-5; 7 bases align to TRBD2. V dropped 0 bases and J dropped 5; count of bases not matched to a gene: 16. Germline V gene lookup returns CDR1 SGHRS and CDR2 YFSETQ. The CDR3 has 18 residues. CDR3 sequence reads: CASSLAELARGVAETQYF. CDR3 nucleotide sequence: TGCGCCAGCAGCTTGGCCGAGCTAGCCCGGGGGGTAGCCGAGACCCAGTACTTC.

This clone came up a few times. The chain links TRBV6-5 to TRBJ1-1; the match to TRBD1 covers 11 bases. This CDR3 spans 15 amino acids. The trim removed 6 bases at V and 4 bases at J, leaving 7 bases unmatched. Germline values: CDR1 MNHEY, CDR2 SVGAGI. The CDR3 region has the DNA TGTGCCAGCAGGACGGGACAGGGGGTTACCACTGAAGCTTTCTTT. Its translation: CASRTGQGVTTEAFF.

A single count supports this clone. The chain joins TRBV15 to TRBJ1-5; D is possibly TRBD1 (5 bases). Looked up from germline, CDR1 is LNHNV and CDR2 is YYDKDF (reference sequence). The CDR3 extends over 14 amino acids. With 3 bases removed from V and 8 bases from J, the gap between germline ends came to 14 bases. For the CDR3, the DNA is TGTGCCACCAGCAGGGGTGGGGGACCTGAGCCCCAGCATTTT. This sequence encodes CATSRGGGPEPQHF.

J is TRBJ2-2 and V is TRBV10-2; 11 nucleotides align to TRBD2. This CDR3 contains 15 residues. V shed 4 bases, J shed 5 bases, and the junction held 3 bases outside the gene matches. Germline CDR1 and CDR2: WSHSY and SAAADI. CDR3 residues: CASSVLAGGTGELFF. The CDR3 bases are TGCGCCAGCAGTGTTCTAGCGGGAGGAACCGGGGAGCTGTTTTTT.

Notes on this clone: Additional DNA sequences in this sample encode the identical CDR3. The chain has TRBV5-1 and TRBJ2-5; possibly TRBD1 for D (5 bases). Germline values: CDR1 SGHRS, CDR2 YFSETQ. V lost 1 base and J 5 bases, leaving 12 bases between the germline ends. The CDR3 has 14 residues. CDR3 loop: CASSLTSTGETQYF. CDR3 bases: TGCGCCAGCAGCTTGACCAGCACAGGCGAGACCCAGTACTTC.

The chain links TRBV9 to TRBJ2-1; 15 bases align to TRBD2. V shed 2 bases, J shed 3 bases, and the junction held 12 bases outside the gene matches. Per germline, CDR1 SGDLS and CDR2 YYNGEE. This CDR3 spans 20 amino acids. CDR3 DNA sequence: TGTGCCAGCAGCGTGGGGTCTGGACTAGCGGGAGGGTTTGGCTACAATGAGCAGTTCTTC. Translated, it gives CASSVGSGLAGGFGYNEQFF.

The rearrangement joins TRBV5-1 to TRBJ2-4; a possible D gene is TRBD2 (6 bases). Germline-derived CDR1 and CDR2 are SGHRS and YFSETQ. V was pared by 4 bases and J by 5 bases, with 16 bases between. The CDR3 is 15 residues long. The CDR3: CASSHGQREENIQYF. The CDR3 DNA sequence: TGCGCCAGCAGCCACGGACAAAGGGAGGAAAACATTCAGTACTTC. Full variable domain (outside the CDR3, taken from reference TRBV5-1 and TRBJ2-4): KAGVTQTPRYLIKTRGQQVTLSCSPISGHRSVSWYQQTPGQGLQFLFEYFSETQRNKGNFPGRFSGRQFSNSRSEMNVSTLELGDSALYLCASSHGQREENIQYFGAGTRLSVL.

The chain carries TRBV5-1 and TRBJ1-2; the D gene is possibly TRBD1 (5 bases). Germline assignment: CDR1 SGHRS and CDR2 YFSETQ. V lost 5 bases to trimming and J lost 4 bases, with 21 bases between them. This CDR3 has 16 amino acids. This chain's CDR3 is CASSQSKRGAGYGYTF. The CDR3 DNA reads TGCGCCAGCAGTCAATCAAAGAGGGGCGCGGGCTATGGCTACACCTTC.

This clone was seen repeatedly, ten times or more. J is TRBJ2-5 and V is TRBV4-1; D unclear. Germline assignment: CDR1 MGHRA and CDR2 YSYEKL. The CDR3 covers 14 residues. The V gene lost 0 bases and the J gene lost 5 bases, with 10 bases spanning the gap. The CDR3 loop is CASSQDSGSETQYF. CDR3 nucleotides: TGCGCCAGCAGCCAAGATTCCGGCAGCGAGACCCAGTACTTC.

The V gene is TRBV27, the J gene TRBJ2-7; 14 nucleotides match TRBD2. The CDR3 has 17 amino acids. V shed 5 bases, J shed 3 bases, and the junction held 9 bases outside the gene matches. The germline V gene encodes CDR1 MNHEY and CDR2 SMNVEV (reference sequence). This chain's CDR3 is CASSPGLAGASFYEQYF. CDR3 nucleotide sequence: TGTGCCAGCAGTCCGGGACTAGCGGGAGCGTCGTTCTACGAGCAGTACTTC.

The chain uses TRBV28 and TRBJ1-1, with TRBD1 matching over 10 bases. The germline V gene has CDR1 MDHEN and CDR2 SYDVKM. With 4 bases clipped from V and 7 bases from J, the junction kept 6 bases outside the gene matches. This CDR3 region has 14 residues. The CDR3 nucleotides are TGTGCCAGCAGTTCGACAGGGGGCAAGGATGAAGCTTTCTTT. Encoded protein: CASSSTGGKDEAFF. Supplemented by reference TRBV28 and TRBJ1-1, the full variable domain reads DVKVTQSSRYLVKRTGEKVFLECVQDMDHENMFWYRQDPGLGLRLIYFSYDVKMKEKGDIPEGYSVSREKKERFSLILESASTNQTSMYLCASSSTGGKDEAFFGQGTRLTVV.

The V and J genes are TRBV19 and TRBJ1-2, with D unresolved. The CDR3 is made up of 15 amino acids. V gave up 4 bases and J gave up 1 base, with 13 bases separating them. The germline CDR1 and CDR2 sequences are LNHDA and SQIVND (reference sequence). The CDR3: CASSNRGTYNYGYTF. CDR3 DNA: TGTGCCAGTAGTAATCGCGGCACCTATAACTATGGCTACACCTTC.

The chain employs TRBV28 and TRBJ2-7; D is undetermined. This CDR3 is 14 amino acids long. Trimming took off 7 bases at V and 7 bases at J, with 20 bases between the two ends. Germline values: CDR1 MDHEN, CDR2 SYDVKM. CDR3 coding DNA: TGTGCCAGCACTCGCCTGGGCAGCCCTCGGGAGCAGTACTTC. Its translation: CASTRLGSPREQYF. Combining the CDR3 with reference TRBV28 and TRBJ2-7 gives the whole variable domain DVKVTQSSRYLVKRTGEKVFLECVQDMDHENMFWYRQDPGLGLRLIYFSYDVKMKEKGDIPEGYSVSREKKERFSLILESASTNQTSMYLCASTRLGSPREQYFGPGTRLTVT.

The genes are TRBV2 and TRBJ2-3; 7 bases are shared with TRBD1. CDR1 and CDR2 from the germline V gene are SNHLY and FYNNEI. The J segment lost 3 bases and the V segment lost 8 bases, leaving 2 bases of the junction unmatched. The CDR3 covers 12 residues. Here the CDR3 DNA reads TGTGCCAGCGACAGGGAGACAGATACGCAGTATTTT. This codes for CASDRETDTQYF. Complete variable domain (other parts from reference TRBV2 and TRBJ2-3): EPEVTQTPSHQVTQMGQEVILRCVPISNHLYFYWYRQILGQKVEFLVSFYNNEISEKSEIFDDQFSVERPDGSNFTLKIRSTKLEDSAMYFCASDRETDTQYFGPGTRLTVL.

This chain joins TRBV5-4 and TRBJ1-1; 9 nucleotides agree with TRBD1. Per germline, CDR1 SGHNT and CDR2 YYREEE (reference sequence). The V gene end was trimmed by 2 bases and the J gene end by 1 base; junction bases not matched to a gene: 3. The CDR3 is made up of 15 amino acids. The chain's CDR3 is CASSFDRGGNTEAFF. The CDR3 region has the DNA TGTGCCAGCAGCTTCGACAGGGGGGGGAACACTGAAGCTTTCTTT.